This T cell receptor (beta chain) appears in the sequencing data of a study of cytomegalovirus exposure and HLA in healthy donors. The PCR was carried out with 60 Vbeta primers and 13 Jbeta primers. Assay used: immunoSEQ multiplex PCR; TCRdb lists only in-frame clones, some missing. The sample holds 100,000 to 150,000 clones, around 84% seen once. Sample: PBMCs. This TCR derives from a woman in her late teens or twenties in good health and CMV-seropositive.

DNA for the CDR3: TGCAGCGCGCGACAGGGCGCTGAAGCTTTCTTT. It translates to CSARQGAEAFF. The rearrangement links TRBV29-1 to TRBJ1-1; 7 bases map to TRBD1. V lost 7 bases, J lost 6 bases, and 5 bases stayed unmatched. This CDR3 is built from 11 residues. Germline CDR1 SQVTM, CDR2 ANQGSEA.